This T cell receptor beta chain came from a study of blood T cell repertoires in COVID-19. Assay used: immunoSEQ multiplex PCR; TCRdb lists only in-frame clones, some missing. The sample lists about 240,000 clones; around nine tenths were seen once. Germline lookup yields CDR1 LNHDA and CDR2 SQIVND (reference sequence). The CDR3 is 15 amino acids. V lost 7 bases to trimming and J lost 6 bases, with 19 bases between them. The sequenced sample consisted of PBMCs or T cells enriched from blood (not recorded which). This TCR was recovered from a woman in her 30s who had recovered from COVID-19. The chain joins TRBV19 to TRBJ1-5, with D possibly matching TRBD1 (6 bases). The CDR3 loop reads CASTHMTGRGQPQHF. The CDR3 coding sequence is TGTGCCAGTACCCATATGACAGGTCGTGGTCAGCCCCAGCATTTT.